This T cell receptor (beta chain) was sequenced in a study of T cells expressing NK-cell markers. TCRdb reprocessed the 5' RACE reads and keeps a single row for each CDR3 protein, giving no DNA. The sample yields about 450,000 distinct CDR3 sequences, of which the top ten take up about 7.1%. CDR3 length: 19 amino acids. Germline V CDR1 and CDR2: SGHDT, YYEEEE. The TCR sequence derives from a woman between 18 and 75 years old in good health. The sample was blood T cells: a sorted CD56 or NKG2C T cell subset, CD4+ or CD8+ T cells, or bulk PBMC T cells (not recorded which). V and J are TRBV5-6 and TRBJ2-1; TCRdb proposes TRBD2, but this gene call is untestable without DNA. The CDR3: CASSLGTSGSFFLLNEQFF.